This T cell receptor beta chain stems from a study of T cell responses to AZD1222 COVID-19 vaccine. Sequenced by immunoSEQ multiplex PCR; TCRdb stores in-frame clones only, minus some. Among about 100,000 clones, 80% to 90% were seen once, and the ten largest hold 4.2%. This CDR3 is 15 amino acids long. Per germline, CDR1 MNHEY and CDR2 SVGAGI. V shed 5 bases and J 0 bases; nucleotides not matched to a gene: 4. This chain links TRBV6-5 with TRBJ2-3, with 8 bases matching TRBD2. The TCR sequence derives from an adult in good health. The input for sequencing was peripheral blood, taken on day 0 of MenACWY control vaccination. The DNA for the CDR3 is TGTGCCAGCAGTCCCACTAGCGGTAGCACAGATACGCAGTATTTT. This encodes CASSPTSGSTDTQYF.